This T cell receptor (beta chain) was documented in a study of T cells in Graves' hyperthyroidism and ophthalmopathy (dated by TCRdb to between 2017 and 2020). Background on the whole study: Peripheral blood samples were taken at the time of initial diagnosis, prior to any treatment. TCR V-J signatures able to tell the groups apart were searched for in a discovery cohort of approximately 95 patients, of whom over 40 had Graves' ophthalmopathy and about 60 had stable Graves' hyperthyroidism. An independent validation cohort of around 19 hyperthyroidism patients and about 16 patients who later progressed to ophthalmopathy tested prospective prediction of ophthalmopathy. After sampling, hyperthyroidism patients received methimazole starting at 30 mg daily, and ophthalmopathy patients received high-dose intravenous methylprednisolone. In more than 5 Graves' hyperthyroidism patients, the study also compared T-cell repertoires from thyroid tissue with T-cell repertoires from blood. The paper reports TCR Vbeta CDR3 sequencing of some 140 peripheral blood samples: around 45 ophthalmopathy, 75 to 80 hyperthyroidism and 17 progressor patients. The approximately 100 discovery patients were randomly divided into training and test sets at a 7:3 ratio.

Stable Graves' hyperthyroidism was defined as no progression to ophthalmopathy during 18 months of follow-up. The hyperthyroidism patients were between 18 and 65 years old and newly diagnosed, with a disease duration of less than 2 months. Exclusion was applied to patients with uncontrolled infections, other autoimmune diseases, pregnancy or lactation. Diagnoses were based on clinical symptoms, serum thyroxine and TRAb, thyroid ultrasound and orbital computed tomography. PBMCs were separated from around 9.1 ml of fresh peripheral blood using Ficoll-Paque density gradient centrifugation. Total RNA was extracted using Trizol reagent, and RNA quality was assessed on an Agilent 2100 Bioanalyzer. Only a few counts were recorded for this clonotype. Its antigen is unknown. No clone much larger than this one lies a single base away; base qualities are absent. TCR beta CDR3 regions were amplified from RNA transcripts. The first round of RT-PCR for the TCR CDR3 was performed with the HTBI primer set and the Qiagen OneStep RT-PCR kit. Libraries were constructed in a second round of multiplex PCR, after which size selection and purification were performed. Paired-end sequencing of the libraries was performed with 100 bp reads on an Illumina HiSeq2000. The source study handled its data this way. SOAPnuke was used to process the raw data, throwing out any read that contained adapters or uncalled bases, had a mean Phred below 15, or lacked an exact constant-primer or identifier match. COPE v1.2.5 was used to merge high-quality paired reads, and clonotypes were defined as unique nucleotide sequences. Clonotypes were aligned to IMGT TRBV, TRBD and TRBJ reference segments using MiTCR v1.1. The analysis was restricted to V-J combinations with a frequency above 0.0001, which together covered over 99% of the repertoires. The TCS score was defined as the ratio of F50 (clonal expansion) to E x V (chaos), calculated using BLOSUM62-based TCRdist between CDR3 peptides within each V-J. Welch's t-statistics and random forest reduced approximately 520 V-J features to under 15, which were used in a naive Bayes classifier (R e1071). The public sequencing data were trimmed at Q25 with fastp and processed into clonotypes with MiXCR by TCRdb, which kept only in-frame beta chains. Identical CDR3 protein sequences are pooled into one entry, listed with their most common genes and DNA. TCRdb, not the original authors, processed these V and J calls. The sample table shows a few hundred thousand distinct CDR3 sequences, and 14% are seen once. The ten most abundant clones make up about 15% of the sample.

What the study reported, not specific to this receptor: No statistical method was used to fix the sample size in advance, and group allocation was not hidden from the investigators. Most expanded thyroid clonotypes (frequency above 0.001) were also detected in blood, suggesting blood repertoires may reflect thyroid immune responses. During validation, the model predicted progression to ophthalmopathy a median of approximately 6 months ahead of onset, with around 65% sensitivity and 72% to 80% specificity. A 13 V-J signature model separated ophthalmopathy from stable hyperthyroidism, with just over 85% sensitivity and just under 84% specificity in cross-validation and 80%/75% in testing.

Measured from the cysteine to the phenylalanine, the CDR3 is 14 residues long. Only the CDR3 DNA is retained, 42 bases long and in frame from the first base. Per the germline V gene (reference sequence), MNHEY is the CDR1 and SMNVEV is the CDR2. The V end loses 6 bases and the J end loses 10 bases, and a stretch of 16 bases separates them. This receptor was taken from a woman aged 40 to 50 with Graves' hyperthyroidism. Material: blood. In this chain, TRBV27 is recombined with TRBJ1-6; the D segment could be TRBD1, given 5 matching bases. The bases are TGTGCCAGCAGCACCCGGGACTTGGTGTCACCCCTCCACTTT. Its translation is CASSTRDLVSPLHF.